By share, the clone carrying this T cell receptor (beta chain) ranks as medium-sized (0.01 to 0.1%). Its antigen is unidentified. Clones were sequenced by immunoSEQ multiplex PCR, and TCRdb holds only the in-frame ones, with some missing. The sample lists about 3,000 clones, approximately 59% seen once, with roughly a sixth in the top ten. The entry originates in a study of tissue T cells after allogeneic stem cell transplantation. Study summary: Samples with visible lymphocytes on H&E were prioritized for sequencing.

Trimming shortened V by 0 bases and J by 6 bases, and 5 bases separated the two germline ends. The CDR3 runs to 12 residues. Germline V lookup: CDR1 MNHEY, CDR2 SVGAGI. The study, taken as a whole, reports: Motif-based clustering found tissue-specific repertoire signatures shared across patients, though few clones were shared. Anatomically similar tissues had similar TCR repertoires within each patient.

Steroid-refractory graft-versus-host disease after allogeneic hematopoietic cell transplant qualified adults for prospective research-autopsy enrollment. All graft-versus-host disease patients had gastrointestinal involvement and received several lines of directed therapy. The rearrangement links TRBV6-5 to TRBJ1-1, with D possibly matching TRBD1 (5 bases). The specimen was ascending colon tissue, collected at autopsy. This TCR came from a male patient of 60 years or more with steroid-refractory graft-versus-host disease after an allogeneic stem cell transplant. Some T cells could come from the graft donor. The CDR3 loop reads CASSYSGAEAFF. CDR3 nucleotide sequence: TGTGCCAGCAGTTACTCGGGGGCTGAAGCTTTCTTT.